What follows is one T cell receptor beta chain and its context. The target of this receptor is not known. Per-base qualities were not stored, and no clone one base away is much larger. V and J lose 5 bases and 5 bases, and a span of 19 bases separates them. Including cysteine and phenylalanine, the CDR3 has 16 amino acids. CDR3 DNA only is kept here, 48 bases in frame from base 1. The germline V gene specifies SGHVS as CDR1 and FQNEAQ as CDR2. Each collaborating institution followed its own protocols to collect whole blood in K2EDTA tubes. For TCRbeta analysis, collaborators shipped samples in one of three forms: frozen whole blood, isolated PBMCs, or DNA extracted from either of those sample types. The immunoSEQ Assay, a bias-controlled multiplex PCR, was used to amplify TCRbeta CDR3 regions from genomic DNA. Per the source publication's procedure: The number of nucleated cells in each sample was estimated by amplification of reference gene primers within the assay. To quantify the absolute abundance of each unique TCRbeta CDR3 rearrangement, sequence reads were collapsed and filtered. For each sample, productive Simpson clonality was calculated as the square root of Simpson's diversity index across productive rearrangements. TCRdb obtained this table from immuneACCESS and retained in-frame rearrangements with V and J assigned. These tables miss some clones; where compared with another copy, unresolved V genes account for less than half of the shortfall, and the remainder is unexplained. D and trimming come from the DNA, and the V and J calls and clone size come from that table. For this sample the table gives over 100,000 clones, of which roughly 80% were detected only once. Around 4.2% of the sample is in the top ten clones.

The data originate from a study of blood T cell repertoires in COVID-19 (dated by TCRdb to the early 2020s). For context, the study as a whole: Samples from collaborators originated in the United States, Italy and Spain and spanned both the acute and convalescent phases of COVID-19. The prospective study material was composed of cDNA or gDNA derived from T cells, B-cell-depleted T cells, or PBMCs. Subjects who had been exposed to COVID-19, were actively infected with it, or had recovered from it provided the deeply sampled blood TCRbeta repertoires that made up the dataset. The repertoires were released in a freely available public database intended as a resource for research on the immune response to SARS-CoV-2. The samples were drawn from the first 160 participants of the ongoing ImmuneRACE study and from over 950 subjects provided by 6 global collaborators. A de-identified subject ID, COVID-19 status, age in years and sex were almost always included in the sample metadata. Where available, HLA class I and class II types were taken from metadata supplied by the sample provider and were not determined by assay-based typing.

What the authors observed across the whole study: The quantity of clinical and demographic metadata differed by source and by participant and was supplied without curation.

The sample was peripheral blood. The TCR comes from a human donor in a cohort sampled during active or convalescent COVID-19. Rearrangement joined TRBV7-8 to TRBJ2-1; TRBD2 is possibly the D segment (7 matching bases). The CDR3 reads CASSPRGGEGDNEQFF. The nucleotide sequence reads TGTGCCAGCAGCCCCAGGGGAGGGGAAGGGGACAATGAGCAGTTCTTC.